The present TCR beta chain was sequenced within a study of early T cells in non-severe SARS-CoV-2 infection. The overall study: Sequenced bulk RNA came from whole blood that was unsorted, and chains were unpaired.

Trimming removed 3 bases from V and 7 bases from J; junction bases left unmatched: 9. The CDR3 runs to 16 residues. CDR1 and CDR2 (germline): MNHEY, SMNVEV (reference sequence). A few counts support this clonotype. The antigen remains unidentified. General study findings and limits: Comparison of clonotypes with VDJdb favored anti-spike CD8 responses while missing private and CD4 specificities.

Molecules of cDNA were individually given unique molecular identifiers that were attached to them. TCRdb reanalysed the 5' RACE reads using MiXCR and keeps one entry per CDR3 protein. Of tens of thousands of distinct CDR3 sequences in the sample, approximately 15% were seen once. The chain links TRBV27 to TRBJ1-3; 10 bases match TRBD1. Material for sequencing was whole blood. This receptor was obtained from an adult who was a healthcare worker with PCR-confirmed SARS-CoV-2 infection or an uninfected control (not recorded which). This CDR3 is CASSLSIPGQGNTIYF. The CDR3 coding sequence is TGTGCCAGCAGTTTGTCTATTCCGGGACAGGGGAACACCATATATTTT.